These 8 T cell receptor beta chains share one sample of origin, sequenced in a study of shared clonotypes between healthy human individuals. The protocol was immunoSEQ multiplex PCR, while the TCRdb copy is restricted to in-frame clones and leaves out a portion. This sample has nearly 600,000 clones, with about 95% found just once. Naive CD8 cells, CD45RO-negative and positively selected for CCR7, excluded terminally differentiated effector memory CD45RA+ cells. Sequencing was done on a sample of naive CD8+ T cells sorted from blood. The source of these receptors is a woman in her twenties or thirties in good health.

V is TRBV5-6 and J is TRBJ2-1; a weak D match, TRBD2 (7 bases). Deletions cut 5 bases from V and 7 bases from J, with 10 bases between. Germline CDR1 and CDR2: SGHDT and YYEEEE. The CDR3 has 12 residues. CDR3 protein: CASRSGTNEQFF. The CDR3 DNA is TGTGCCAGCAGGAGCGGGACAAATGAGCAGTTCTTC.

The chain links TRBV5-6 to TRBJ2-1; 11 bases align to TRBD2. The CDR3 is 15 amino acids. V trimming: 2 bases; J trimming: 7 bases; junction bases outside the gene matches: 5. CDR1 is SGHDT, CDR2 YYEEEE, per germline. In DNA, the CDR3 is TGTGCCAGCAGCTTAAAGACTAGCGGGAAAAATGAGCAGTTCTTC. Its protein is CASSLKTSGKNEQFF. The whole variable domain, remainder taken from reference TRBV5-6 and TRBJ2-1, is DAGVTQSPTHLIKTRGQQVTLRCSPKSGHDTVSWYQQALGQGPQFIFQYYEEEERQRGNFPDRFSGHQFPNYSSELNVNALLLGDSALYLCASSLKTSGKNEQFFGPGTRLTVL.

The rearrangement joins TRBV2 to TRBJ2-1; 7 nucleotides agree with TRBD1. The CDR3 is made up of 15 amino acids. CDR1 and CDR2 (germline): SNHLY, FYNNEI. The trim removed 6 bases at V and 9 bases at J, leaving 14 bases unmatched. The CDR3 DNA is TGTGCCAGCAGCCCAGCCAATCATCACAGGGGTGAGCAGTTCTTC. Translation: CASSPANHHRGEQFF.

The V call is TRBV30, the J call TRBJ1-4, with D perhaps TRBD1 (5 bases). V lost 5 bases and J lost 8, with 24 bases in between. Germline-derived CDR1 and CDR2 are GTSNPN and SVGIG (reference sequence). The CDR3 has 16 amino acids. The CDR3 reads CAWALGLEGLGEKLFF. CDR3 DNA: TGTGCCTGGGCGCTGGGACTCGAAGGCCTGGGGGAAAAACTGTTTTTT.

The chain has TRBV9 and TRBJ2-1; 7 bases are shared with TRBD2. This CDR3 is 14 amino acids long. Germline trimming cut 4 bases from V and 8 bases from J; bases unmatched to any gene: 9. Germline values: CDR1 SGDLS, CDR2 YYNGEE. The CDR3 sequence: CASSLSGAEDEQFF. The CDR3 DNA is TGTGCCAGCAGCCTGAGCGGGGCGGAGGATGAGCAGTTCTTC.

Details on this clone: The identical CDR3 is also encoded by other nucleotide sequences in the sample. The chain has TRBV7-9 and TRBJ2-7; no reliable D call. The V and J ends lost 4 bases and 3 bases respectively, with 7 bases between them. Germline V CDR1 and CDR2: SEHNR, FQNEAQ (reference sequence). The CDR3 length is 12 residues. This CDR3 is CASSSLSYEQYF. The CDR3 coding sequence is TGTGCCAGCAGCTCTCTTAGCTACGAGCAGTACTTC.

The CDR3 DNA is TGTGCCAGCAGCTTAGGTCGGTCAGGGTCGTACACCGGGGAGCTGTTTTTT. It translates to CASSLGRSGSYTGELFF. The genes are TRBV11-2 and TRBJ2-2, with D tentatively TRBD1 (5 bases). CDR1 is SGHAT and CDR2 is FQNNGV in the germline V gene. V lost 1 base to trimming and J lost 3 bases, with 15 bases between them. This CDR3 contains 17 residues. Together with reference TRBV11-2 and TRBJ2-2, the CDR3 gives the full variable domain: EAGVAQSPRYKIIEKRQSVAFWCNPISGHATLYWYQQILGQGPKLLIQFQNNGVVDDSQLPKDRFSAERLKGVDSTLKIQPAKLEDSAVYLCASSLGRSGSYTGELFFGEGSRLTVL.

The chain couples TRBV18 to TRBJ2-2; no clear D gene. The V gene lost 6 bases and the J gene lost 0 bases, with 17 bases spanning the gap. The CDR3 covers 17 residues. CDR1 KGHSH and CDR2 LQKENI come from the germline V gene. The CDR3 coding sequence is TGTGCCAGCTCCTCCGACCAAGAACACTCGAACACCGGGGAGCTGTTTTTT. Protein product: CASSSDQEHSNTGELFF.